This T cell receptor beta chain was recovered during a study of Graves' ophthalmopathy and Graves' hyperthyroidism. Whole-study context: Pretreatment peripheral blood was obtained at initial diagnosis.

Uncontrolled infections, pregnancy, lactation or other autoimmune diseases led to patient exclusion. CDR3 regions of TCR beta were amplified from RNA transcripts. HTBI-primed RT-PCR formed the first round, and a multiplex PCR formed the second. Each CDR3 protein gets one entry after TCRdb re-called the multiplex PCR reads with MiXCR. This sample has 600,000 to 950,000 distinct CDR3 sequences, with roughly 40% found just once. The V end lost 5 bases, the J end lost 1 base, and 11 bases lay between the germline ends. Per germline, CDR1 MGHDK and CDR2 SYGVNS. CDR3 length: 14 residues. This chain connects TRBV25-1 to TRBJ1-1; no clear D gene. The sample taken for sequencing was peripheral blood. This TCR came from an adult man with Graves' ophthalmopathy. CDR3 sequence: CASSSAWQNTEAFF. CDR3 nucleotides: TGTGCCAGCAGTTCCGCGTGGCAGAACACTGAAGCTTTCTTT.